Listed here are 25 T cell receptor beta chains from one sample, sequenced in a study of memory CD4+ T cells and cytomegalovirus serostatus (dated by TCRdb to the late 2010s). Library preparation was by the immunoSEQ multiplex PCR assay. What TCRdb holds here is the immuneACCESS table cut down to in-frame rearrangements. Part of the clones is not present; checked against another copy, under half of the missing clones reflect an unresolved V gene, and the others are unexplained. Counted in this sample were around 88,000 clones; roughly 80% of them appeared once. The ten biggest clones cover about 3.5% of the sample. A FACSAria II was used to sort memory CD4+ T cells, defined as single viable CD3+CD4+CD8-CD45RO+ cells. The sample was memory CD4+ T cells from blood. The receptors derive from an adult in good health and CMV-seropositive.

This clone has just one count. The CDR3 DNA reads as TGTGCCAGCAGTGGGGGGCTTGAAACTGAAGCTTTCTTT. Encoded protein: CASSGGLETEAFF. V usage is TRBV6-6 and J usage is TRBJ1-1, with a tentative D call TRBD1 (6 bases). The CDR3 sequence is 13 residues long. CDR1 and CDR2 (germline): MNHNY, SVGAGI (reference sequence). Trimming pared 5 bases from V and 5 bases from J, leaving 12 bases between.

V gene TRBV28 combines with J gene TRBJ1-2; TRBD1 might be the D (6 bases). This CDR3 contains 13 residues. Trimming took off 4 bases at V and 4 bases at J, with 10 bases between the two ends. Germline V gene data show CDR1 as MDHEN and CDR2 as SYDVKM. The DNA of the CDR3 is TGTGCCAGCAGTTGGGAGGGGGGCTATGGCTACACCTTC. This codes for CASSWEGGYGYTF.

The J gene is TRBJ2-2, the V gene TRBV7-3; 7 nucleotides align to TRBD1. The CDR3 contains 21 residues. Trimming took 2 bases from V and 1 from J; bases not matched to a gene: 19. Germline CDR1 reads SGHTA; CDR2 reads FQGTGA. CDR3 residues: CASSLRGQVGTFTMNTGELFF. Here the CDR3 DNA reads TGTGCCAGCAGCTTACGCGGACAGGTTGGGACCTTCACGATGAACACCGGGGAGCTGTTTTTT.

The V and J genes are TRBV7-9 and TRBJ2-7; 7 nucleotides line up with TRBD2. The CDR3 length is 15 residues. Germline V gene sequence: CDR1 SEHNR, CDR2 FQNEAQ (reference sequence). The V and J ends lost 6 bases and 6 bases, in that order; junction bases with no gene match: 14. The CDR3 nucleotides read TGTGCCAGCAGGCCCTTGGGTGGGGGGGAAAGCGAGCAGTACTTC. Its translation is CASRPLGGGESEQYF.

The chain couples TRBV5-1 to TRBJ1-1; TRBD1 matches 7 bases. V lost 7 bases, J lost 1 base, and 4 bases stayed unmatched. The germline gives CDR1 SGHRS, CDR2 YFSETQ. The CDR3 spans 13 residues. As DNA, the CDR3 is TGCGCCAGCTTTGGACAGGCGAACACTGAAGCTTTCTTT. It encodes CASFGQANTEAFF.

This CDR3 is CASPPLPRSPGQRSYEQYF. Written as DNA, the CDR3 is TGTGCCAGCCCTCCCCTCCCGCGGTCTCCCGGCCAAAGATCCTACGAGCAGTACTTC. V is TRBV28 and J is TRBJ2-7; D gene unclear. The CDR3 has 19 amino acids. In germline, CDR1 is MDHEN, CDR2 SYDVKM. V lost 8 bases to trimming and J lost 1 base, with 30 bases between them. Looking up the rest from reference TRBV28 and TRBJ2-7 gives the full variable domain: DVKVTQSSRYLVKRTGEKVFLECVQDMDHENMFWYRQDPGLGLRLIYFSYDVKMKEKGDIPEGYSVSREKKERFSLILESASTNQTSMYLCASPPLPRSPGQRSYEQYFGPGTRLTVT.

The V and J genes are TRBV23-1 and TRBJ1-2; weak D call: TRBD1 (5 bases). TRBV23-1 is an ORF for which the function is uncertain. The ends were cut back, 7 bases at V and 7 bases at J, with 19 bases in the middle. The CDR3 is 14 residues long. DNA for the CDR3: TGCGCCAGCACCCTGGAGGGGTTTTTACCTGGCTACACCTTC. It yields the protein CASTLEGFLPGYTF.

The chain uses TRBV30 and TRBJ2-6; D is undetermined. CDR1 and CDR2 from the germline V gene are GTSNPN and SVGIG (reference sequence). V lost 5 bases and J 5 bases, leaving 10 bases between the germline ends. The CDR3 is made up of 13 amino acids. The CDR3 DNA reads TGTGCCTGGGCCGGATTACGGGCCAACGTCCTGACTTTC. Translation: CAWAGLRANVLTF. Full variable domain (rest looked up from reference TRBV30 and TRBJ2-6): SQTIHQWPATLVQPVGSPLSLECTVEGTSNPNLYWYRQAAGRGLQLLFYSVGIGQISSEVPQNLSASRPQDRQFILSSKKLLLSDSGFYLCAWAGLRANVLTFGAGSRLTVL.

This chain joins TRBV7-9 and TRBJ1-2; D possibly corresponds to TRBD1 (6 bases). Germline V gene lookup returns CDR1 SEHNR and CDR2 FQNEAQ (reference sequence). V lost 1 base to trimming and J lost 8 bases, with 11 bases between them. This CDR3 region has 13 residues. The CDR3 region has the DNA TGTGCCAGCAGCTTAGAAGAGGGGGGGGGCTACACCTTC. It translates to CASSLEEGGGYTF.

The chain carries TRBV4-3 and TRBJ2-1; possible D gene TRBD2, 6 bases. From germline, CDR1 is LGHNA and CDR2 YSLEER. Trimming took 4 bases from V and 5 from J, leaving 18 bases between them. This CDR3 has 16 amino acids. CDR3 nucleotides: TGCGCCAGCAGCCCAGCACTAGCAGCGGGTAACAATGAGCAGTTCTTC. Translating it yields CASSPALAAGNNEQFF.

J is TRBJ1-3 and V is TRBV6-5; D is uncertain. The germline CDR1 and CDR2 sequences are MNHEY and SVGAGI. The CDR3 sequence is 15 residues long. V was cut by 2 bases and J by 6 bases, with 14 bases left in between. The CDR3 DNA follows: TGTGCCAGCAGTTACATGATCCCCTCGGAAAACACCATATATTTT. Translated, it gives CASSYMIPSENTIYF.

J is TRBJ2-7 and V is TRBV11-3, with TRBD2 identical over 8 bases. CDR1 is SGHNT, CDR2 YENEEA, per germline. This CDR3 region has 15 residues. The junction had 6 bases not matched to a gene; V was cut back by 4 bases and J by 1 base. Here the CDR3 reads CASSSAAGGSYEQYF. DNA for the CDR3: TGTGCCAGCAGCTCCGCTGCGGGAGGATCCTACGAGCAGTACTTC.

The chain uses TRBV5-4 and TRBJ2-5, with 7 bases aligning to TRBD2. The CDR3 contains 14 residues. From germline, CDR1 is SGHNT and CDR2 YYREEE (reference sequence). V shed 4 bases, J shed 1 base, and the junction held 4 bases outside the gene matches. The CDR3: CASSAGLFQETQYF. CDR3 nucleotide sequence: TGTGCCAGCAGCGCGGGACTATTCCAAGAGACCCAGTACTTC.

With regard to this clone: This specimen includes other DNA sequences encoding the same CDR3. This chain uses TRBV2 with TRBJ2-5, with D unresolved. Deletions cut 4 bases from V and 2 bases from J, with 5 bases between. The CDR3 consists of 12 residues. From germline, CDR1 is SNHLY and CDR2 FYNNEI. CDR3 loop: CASSVSQETQYF. CDR3 nucleotides: TGTGCCAGCAGTGTATCACAAGAGACCCAGTACTTC.

This clone showed up just once. The chain links TRBV19 to TRBJ1-1; D is ambiguous. The CDR3 sequence is 13 residues long. Trimming pared 2 bases from V and 3 bases from J, leaving 7 bases between. In germline, CDR1 is LNHDA, CDR2 SQIVND (reference sequence). Here the CDR3 DNA reads TGTGCCAGTAGTATATCCCAGCACACTGAAGCTTTCTTT. It codes for CASSISQHTEAFF.

The chain uses TRBV7-3 and TRBJ2-7; D gene unclear. V lost 4 bases to trimming and J lost 3 bases, with 10 bases between them. Germline lookup yields CDR1 SGHTA and CDR2 FQGTGA. The CDR3 consists of 13 residues. The CDR3 DNA reads as TGTGCCAGCAGCTCCGGACGGATCTACGAGCAGTACTTC. Its translation is CASSSGRIYEQYF.

The chain couples TRBV10-3 to TRBJ2-1; D is possibly TRBD1 (5 bases). Trimming removed 7 bases at V and 3 bases at J, with 10 bases between. The CDR3 has 13 residues. The germline gives CDR1 ENHRY, CDR2 SYGVKD. CDR3 residues: CAINVDSYNEQFF. The CDR3, as DNA: TGTGCCATCAACGTCGACAGCTACAATGAGCAGTTCTTC.

As DNA, the CDR3 is TGTGCCAGCAGCTTAGGACGGGGGGCGGGTGTCGATGAGCAGTTCTTC. Encoded protein: CASSLGRGAGVDEQFF. V gene TRBV11-3 combines with J gene TRBJ2-1; perhaps TRBD2 as D (7 bases). CDR3 size: 16 residues. Trimming removed 1 base at V and 8 bases at J, with 18 bases between. Germline CDR1 SGHNT, CDR2 YENEEA.

The chain links TRBV6-1 to TRBJ2-3; 8 nucleotides align to TRBD2. The CDR3 runs to 16 residues. The germline V gene has CDR1 MNHNS and CDR2 SASEGT. The junction had 11 bases not matched to a gene; V was cut back by 6 bases and J by 3 bases. This CDR3 is CASRESSGTITDTQYF. The DNA of the CDR3 is TGTGCCAGCAGAGAAAGTAGCGGGACAATTACAGATACGCAGTATTTT.

This sequence joins TRBV30 and TRBJ1-3; D not certain. The V gene lost 3 bases and the J gene lost 0 bases, with 9 bases spanning the gap. The CDR3 contains 14 residues. Germline V lookup: CDR1 GTSNPN, CDR2 SVGIG (reference sequence). CDR3 region: CAWRFVGSGNTIYF. CDR3 coding DNA: TGTGCCTGGAGATTTGTGGGCTCTGGAAACACCATATATTTT.

The chain couples TRBV7-9 to TRBJ1-2; tentative D call: TRBD1 (5 bases). The germline V and J ends were trimmed by 5 bases and 0 bases, with 16 bases remaining between them. This CDR3 spans 16 amino acids. CDR1 is SEHNR, CDR2 FQNEAQ, per germline (reference sequence). CDR3 in amino acids: CASSQEGMATNYGYTF. CDR3 sequence (DNA): TGTGCCAGCAGCCAAGAGGGGATGGCGACTAACTATGGCTACACCTTC.

The chain is built from TRBV7-3 and TRBJ2-5, with 10 bases that match TRBD1. This CDR3 has 15 residues. The V segment lost 1 base and the J segment 3 bases; nucleotides outside the gene matches: 2. CDR1 and CDR2 (germline): SGHTA, FQGTGA. As DNA, the CDR3 is TGTGCCAGCAGCTTAATTGGGACAGGGGAAGAGACCCAGTACTTC. This encodes CASSLIGTGEETQYF.

V usage is TRBV2 and J usage is TRBJ2-7, with 7 positions matching TRBD1. J lost 1 base, V lost 7 bases, and 10 bases had no gene match. The germline CDR1 and CDR2 sequences are SNHLY and FYNNEI. The CDR3 consists of 15 residues. The CDR3 loop is CASTRDSRTSYEQYF. CDR3 DNA: TGTGCCAGCACCCGGGACAGCCGAACTTCCTACGAGCAGTACTTC.

The rearrangement uses TRBV5-8 and TRBJ1-1, with D unclear. This CDR3 spans 18 amino acids. The V end lost 5 bases, the J end lost 2 bases, and 25 bases lay between the germline ends. The germline V gene has CDR1 SGHTS and CDR2 YDEGEE. The CDR3: CASSSGLTVGFLNTEAFF. The CDR3 bases are TGTGCCAGCAGTTCGGGCCTCACGGTTGGTTTTCTAAACACTGAAGCTTTCTTT.

The chain recombines TRBV28 with TRBJ1-1; 7 bases agree with TRBD1. The germline gives CDR1 MDHEN, CDR2 SYDVKM. After removal of 4 bases from V and 1 base from J, the junction contained 9 bases not matched to a gene. This CDR3 has 16 amino acids. CDR3 bases: TGTGCCAGCAGTTCGTCGACAGGGCGGTCGAACACTGAAGCTTTCTTT. Translated, it gives CASSSSTGRSNTEAFF.